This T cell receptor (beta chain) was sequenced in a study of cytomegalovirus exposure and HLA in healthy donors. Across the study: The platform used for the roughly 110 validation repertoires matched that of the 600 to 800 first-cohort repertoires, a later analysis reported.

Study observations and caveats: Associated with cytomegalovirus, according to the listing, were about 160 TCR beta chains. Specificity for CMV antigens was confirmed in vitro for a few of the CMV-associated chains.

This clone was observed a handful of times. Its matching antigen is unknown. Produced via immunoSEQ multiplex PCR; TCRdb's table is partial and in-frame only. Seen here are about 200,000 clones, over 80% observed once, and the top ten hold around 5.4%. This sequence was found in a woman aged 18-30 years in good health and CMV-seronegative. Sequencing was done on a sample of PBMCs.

This CDR3 is CASSYTPYEQYF. The CDR3, as DNA: TGTGCCAGCAGTTACACCCCCTACGAGCAGTACTTC. The V gene is TRBV6-6, the J gene TRBJ2-7; D ambiguous. V shed 2 bases and J shed 2 bases, with 4 bases lying between them. This CDR3 contains 12 residues. The germline CDR1 and CDR2 sequences are MNHNY and SVGAGI (reference sequence).